The sequence of this T cell receptor (beta chain) was determined in a study of blood T cell repertoires in COVID-19. Whole-study context: The study drew acute and convalescent COVID-19 samples from the United States, Italy and Spain. Sources were T cells, B-cell-depleted T cells, or PBMCs; the material itself was cDNA or gDNA.

In the authors' workflow: Amplifying reference gene primers gave estimates of nucleated cell counts. The data were produced by immunoSEQ multiplex PCR, yet TCRdb's version contains in-frame clones alone and is incomplete. That table furnishes V, J and clone size, whereas the DNA furnished D and trimming. The sample shows about 190,000 clones, approximately 79% of them seen only once. Input material: peripheral blood. The receptor comes from a man over 45 who had recovered from COVID-19.

The CDR3 loop reads CASSEWDRGSYF. CDR3 in DNA: TGTGCCAGCAGTGAATGGGACAGGGGTTCGTATTTT. The rearrangement joins TRBV6-1 to TRBJ2-3, with TRBD1 matching over 10 bases. The CDR3 extends over 12 amino acids. Germline CDR1 and CDR2: MNHNS and SASEGT. V lost 2 bases to trimming and J lost 14 bases; unmatched junction nucleotides: 4.